Listed here are 29 T cell receptor beta chains from one sample, sequenced in a study of blood T cell repertoires in COVID-19. The method was immunoSEQ multiplex PCR; TCRdb's version includes in-frame clones alone and lacks a portion of them. The sample has about 170,000 clones, roughly 91% seen once; the top ten hold around 5.1%. The specimen sequenced was peripheral blood. The receptors here all came from a man between 18 and 29 years old with COVID-19, enrolled during active disease.

The genes are TRBV7-9 and TRBJ1-3, with TRBD1 matching 8 bases. V dropped 5 bases and J dropped 0; count of bases not matched to a gene: 9. This CDR3 region has 17 residues. Looked up from germline, CDR1 is SEHNR and CDR2 is FQNEAQ (reference sequence). The DNA of the CDR3 is TGTGCCAGCAGCGATGGGACAGGTTTTCACTCTGGAAACACCATATATTTT. Amino acid sequence: CASSDGTGFHSGNTIYF.

V is TRBV15 and J is TRBJ1-1; TRBD1 matches at 8 bases. V dropped 0 bases and J dropped 3; count of bases not matched to a gene: 12. CDR3 length equals 18 residues. Germline V CDR1 and CDR2: LNHNV, YYDKDF (reference sequence). The CDR3, as DNA: TGTGCCACCAGCAGAGATCGGGTCAGGGGGCTTGGAGACACTGAAGCTTTCTTT. The encoded protein is CATSRDRVRGLGDTEAFF.

The gene calls are TRBV9 and TRBJ1-2; the D gene is possibly TRBD1 (5 bases). Trimming removed 3 bases from V and 3 bases from J, with 21 bases in between. The CDR3 has 17 amino acids. CDR1 SGDLS and CDR2 YYNGEE come from the germline V gene. The CDR3 nucleotides are TGTGCCAGCAGCGCCTTATTCCAGGGATCGTTCCACTATGGCTACACCTTC. Protein sequence: CASSALFQGSFHYGYTF. The variable domain in full, with the rest retrieved from reference TRBV9 and TRBJ1-2, is DSGVTQTPKHLITATGQRVTLRCSPRSGDLSVYWYQQSLDQGLQFLIQYYNGEERAKGNILERFSAQQFPDLHSELNLSSLELGDSALYFCASSALFQGSFHYGYTFGSGTRLTVV.

The rearrangement joins TRBV5-4 to TRBJ1-1; possible D gene TRBD1, 6 bases. Per the germline V gene, CDR1 is SGHNT and CDR2 is YYREEE (reference sequence). V lost 4 bases and J lost 11, with 18 bases in between. CDR3 size: 13 residues. The CDR3: CASSARGAVGAFF. DNA for the CDR3: TGTGCCAGCAGCGCCAGGGGTGCCGTTGGGGCTTTCTTT.

The chain has TRBV19 and TRBJ1-1; D gene ambiguous. Trimming took 3 bases from V and 11 from J, leaving 10 bases between them. The V gene's germline CDR1 is LNHDA and CDR2 SQIVND (reference sequence). The CDR3 consists of 11 residues. As DNA, the CDR3 is TGTGCCAGTAGTATGCACACCAGGGCTTTCTTT. Encoded protein: CASSMHTRAFF.

The chain carries TRBV19 and TRBJ1-2, with no clear D. The germline gives CDR1 LNHDA, CDR2 SQIVND (reference sequence). Trimming stripped 7 bases from V and 5 bases from J, with 11 bases between. The CDR3 spans 12 residues. The CDR3 DNA is TGTGCCAGTACCTCGGGAAGATATGGCTACACCTTC. This gives the protein CASTSGRYGYTF.

This chain links TRBV28 with TRBJ1-2, with D tentatively TRBD1 (6 bases). Deletions cut 6 bases from V and 7 bases from J, with 21 bases between. The CDR3 runs 15 residues. Germline CDR1 MDHEN, CDR2 SYDVKM. The CDR3 loop reads CASSPPGGGFFGYTF. DNA of the CDR3: TGTGCCAGCAGCCCCCCGGGAGGGGGATTTTTTGGCTACACCTTC.

This rearrangement joins TRBV27 to TRBJ2-7; TRBD2 might be the D (6 bases). CDR1 and CDR2 from the germline V gene are MNHEY and SMNVEV (reference sequence). This CDR3 contains 14 residues. With 3 bases removed from V and 2 bases from J, the gap between germline ends came to 11 bases. The CDR3 is CASSFGGRTYEQYF. CDR3 in DNA: TGTGCCAGCAGTTTTGGGGGGAGAACCTACGAGCAGTACTTC.

J is TRBJ1-1 and V is TRBV28; D might be TRBD1 (6 bases). V lost 2 bases to trimming and J lost 0 bases, with 16 bases between them. The CDR3 runs 17 residues. CDR1 and CDR2 from the germline V gene are MDHEN and SYDVKM. The CDR3, as DNA: TGTGCCAGCAGTTTACCCTCAGGGGAGGGGTTGAACACTGAAGCTTTCTTT. Encoded protein: CASSLPSGEGLNTEAFF.

Concerning this clone itself: The sample carries other DNA sequences with the same CDR3. V usage is TRBV28 and J usage is TRBJ1-2; perhaps TRBD1 as D (6 bases). The V gene lost 3 bases and the J gene lost 0 bases, with 8 bases spanning the gap. The CDR3 spans 14 residues. Germline V gives CDR1 MDHEN, CDR2 SYDVKM. The CDR3 loop reads CASSFPGANYGYTF. CDR3 nucleotide sequence: TGTGCCAGCAGTTTCCCAGGGGCTAACTATGGCTACACCTTC.

The V and J genes are TRBV7-2 and TRBJ2-1; 7 bases line up with TRBD1. The CDR3 has 14 residues. V lost 5 bases, J lost 5 bases, and 6 bases stayed unmatched. Germline V lookup: CDR1 SGHTA, CDR2 FQGNSA. CDR3 region: CASSLNRGDNEQFF. In DNA form, the CDR3 reads TGTGCCAGCAGCCTAAACAGGGGAGACAATGAGCAGTTCTTC.

The chain is built from TRBV5-1 and TRBJ1-2; 7 nucleotides match TRBD1. Trimming at V came to 0 bases and at J to 4 bases, leaving 6 bases not matched to a gene. CDR3 length: 15 residues. Germline-derived CDR1 and CDR2 are SGHRS and YFSETQ. CDR3 residues: CASSLEGASSYGYTF. CDR3 nucleotide sequence: TGCGCCAGCAGCTTGGAGGGGGCCAGTAGCTATGGCTACACCTTC.

The chain employs TRBV5-6 and TRBJ1-5, with TRBD1 matching over 11 bases. CDR1 and CDR2 (germline): SGHDT, YYEEEE. After removal of 1 base from V and 4 bases from J, the junction contained 4 bases not matched to a gene. The CDR3 is 16 residues long. The CDR3 loop reads CASSLTGQGANQPQHF. The CDR3, as DNA: TGTGCCAGCAGCTTGACCGGACAGGGGGCGAATCAGCCCCAGCATTTT.

The V call is TRBV2, the J call TRBJ1-1; D remains unclear. Per germline, CDR1 SNHLY and CDR2 FYNNEI. CDR3 length: 16 amino acids. V shed 10 bases and J shed 0 bases, with 21 bases lying between them. CDR3 nucleotide sequence: TGTGCCACACCGCTAATCGTGTCATTCATGAACACTGAAGCTTTCTTT. Translation gives CATPLIVSFMNTEAFF.

The rearrangement uses TRBV24-1 and TRBJ2-2; 11 nucleotides align to TRBD2. J was trimmed by 2 bases and V by 1 base; bases with no gene match: 2. Germline V CDR1 and CDR2: KGHDR, SFDVKD. The CDR3 covers 17 residues. CDR3 nucleotides: TGTGCCACCAGTGATTTTAGCGGGAGGGCCAACACCGGGGAGCTGTTTTTT. It translates to CATSDFSGRANTGELFF.

The rearrangement uses TRBV11-2 and TRBJ1-5; D not certain. Trimming pared 2 bases from V and 0 bases from J, leaving 8 bases between. The CDR3 runs 15 residues. CDR1 and CDR2 from the germline V gene are SGHAT and FQNNGV. CDR3 nucleotide sequence: TGTGCCAGCAGCTTAACACAGTATAGCAATCAGCCCCAGCATTTT. Translating gives CASSLTQYSNQPQHF.

J is TRBJ1-6 and V is TRBV7-2, with D unresolved. Trimming shortened V by 1 base and J by 10 bases, and 14 bases separated the two germline ends. Per the germline V gene, CDR1 is SGHTA and CDR2 is FQGNSA. This CDR3 has 15 amino acids. For the CDR3, the DNA is TGTGCCAGCAGCTTAGAGGGTGGACTCGTGTCACCCCTCCACTTT. It is translated as CASSLEGGLVSPLHF. Together with reference TRBV7-2 and TRBJ1-6, the CDR3 gives the full variable domain: GAGVSQSPSNKVTEKGKDVELRCDPISGHTALYWYRQSLGQGLEFLIYFQGNSAPDKSGLPSDRFSAERTGGSVSTLTIQRTQQEDSAVYLCASSLEGGLVSPLHFGNGTRLTVT.

This rearrangement joins TRBV28 to TRBJ2-7, with D possibly being TRBD1 (6 bases). This CDR3 comprises 14 residues. CDR1 and CDR2 from the germline V gene are MDHEN and SYDVKM. The V gene lost 2 bases and the J gene lost 5 bases, with 13 bases spanning the gap. The CDR3 loop reads CASSLDPYRDEQYF. CDR3 DNA: TGTGCCAGCAGTTTAGATCCCTACAGGGACGAGCAGTACTTC.

The V call is TRBV7-2, the J call TRBJ2-1; tentative D call: TRBD2 (5 bases). This CDR3 spans 15 amino acids. Per the germline V gene, CDR1 is SGHTA and CDR2 is FQGNSA. Trimming stripped 5 bases from V and 6 bases from J, with 17 bases between. Here the CDR3 reads CASSRVSGRANEQFF. CDR3 in DNA: TGTGCCAGCAGCAGAGTAAGTGGGCGGGCCAATGAGCAGTTCTTC.

The gene calls are TRBV5-1 and TRBJ2-7; tentatively, D is TRBD1 (6 bases). V gave up 0 bases and J gave up 7 bases, with 17 bases separating them. CDR1 is SGHRS, CDR2 YFSETQ, per germline. The CDR3 runs to 15 residues. CDR3: CASSLAGDTSGEQYF. The DNA of the CDR3 is TGCGCCAGCAGCTTGGCCGGGGACACCTCTGGGGAGCAGTACTTC.

The chain carries TRBV7-2 and TRBJ2-5, with 9 bases that match TRBD1. This CDR3 contains 14 residues. From germline, CDR1 is SGHTA and CDR2 FQGNSA. Trimming cost V 8 bases and J 4 bases; bases outside gene matches: 8. DNA for the CDR3: TGTGCCAGCCTACAGGGGGCCTGGGGAGAGACCCAGTACTTC. Encoded protein: CASLQGAWGETQYF.

The chain uses TRBV7-5 and TRBJ2-7; the table names TRBD2, a call not compared with the DNA. TRBV7-5 is labeled a pseudogene. The CDR3 covers 17 residues. This CDR3 is CARSLITTSGSSHEQYF. The CDR3 nucleotides are TGTGCCAGAAGCTTAATTACGACTAGCGGGAGTAGCCACGAGCAGTACTTC.

The CDR3 reads CATSRDRSGSYEQYF. CDR3 coding DNA: TGTGCCACCAGCAGAGATCGTAGCGGGAGCTACGAGCAGTACTTC. The chain links TRBV15 to TRBJ2-7; TRBD2 agrees at 9 bases. V was pared by 0 bases and J by 3 bases, with 3 bases of the junction left unmatched. The CDR3 consists of 15 residues. In germline, CDR1 is LNHNV, CDR2 YYDKDF (reference sequence).

The chain combines TRBV2 with TRBJ1-2; D call uncertain. The V gene's germline CDR1 is SNHLY and CDR2 FYNNEI. Trimming shortened V by 0 bases and J by 4 bases, and 15 bases separated the two germline ends. This CDR3 contains 16 residues. As DNA, the CDR3 is TGTGCCAGCAGTGAAGCGCTTAGGGCACTAGGCTATGGCTACACCTTC. Residues: CASSEALRALGYGYTF.

The CDR3: CASSITSSTDTQYF. The CDR3 DNA reads as TGTGCCAGCAGTATTACTAGCTCCACAGATACGCAGTATTTT. V is TRBV27 and J is TRBJ2-3; possibly TRBD2 for D (6 bases). Trimming took 5 bases from V and 2 from J, leaving 11 bases between them. The CDR3 has 14 residues. The germline CDR1 and CDR2 sequences are MNHEY and SMNVEV (reference sequence).

This clone is a singleton in its sample. The genes are TRBV28 and TRBJ2-1; 12 bases are a match to TRBD2. CDR1 MDHEN and CDR2 SYDVKM come from the germline V gene. The V and J ends lost 7 bases and 6 bases, in that order; junction bases with no gene match: 7. The CDR3 extends over 15 amino acids. In DNA form, the CDR3 reads TGTGCCAGCAATATCGGACTAGCGGGACGCAATGAGCAGTTCTTC. It codes for CASNIGLAGRNEQFF.

On this clone itself: Within the sample, other DNA sequences also encode this same CDR3. This chain links TRBV27 with TRBJ2-1; the D is unclear. Germline V gene lookup returns CDR1 MNHEY and CDR2 SMNVEV (reference sequence). V lost 3 bases and J lost 4, with 7 bases in between. This CDR3 comprises 13 residues. This CDR3 is CASSLSRYNEQFF. The CDR3 DNA follows: TGTGCCAGCAGTTTGAGCCGATACAATGAGCAGTTCTTC.

This rearrangement joins TRBV10-3 to TRBJ2-7; 11 bases match TRBD2. After removal of 10 bases from V and 1 base from J, the junction contained 6 bases not matched to a gene. This CDR3 spans 14 amino acids. The germline gives CDR1 ENHRY, CDR2 SYGVKD. The CDR3 DNA follows: TGTGCCACGGGGACTAGCGGCCCTTCCTACGAGCAGTACTTC. Translation: CATGTSGPSYEQYF.

This chain links TRBV19 with TRBJ2-1, with 11 bases fitting TRBD2. Germline trimming cut 5 bases from V and 2 bases from J; bases unmatched to any gene: 5. CDR3 size: 16 residues. CDR1 is LNHDA, CDR2 SQIVND, per germline (reference sequence). In DNA form, the CDR3 reads TGTGCCAGTAGTTCACTAGCGGGAGATACCTACAATGAGCAGTTCTTC. As protein: CASSSLAGDTYNEQFF.